The T cell receptor (beta chain) under discussion was sequenced for a study of cytomegalovirus exposure and HLA in healthy donors. The CDR3 loop spans 15 amino acids. CDR1 is LNHDA and CDR2 is SQIVND in the germline V gene (reference sequence). The ends lost 1 base at V and 3 bases at J; junction bases unmatched: 2. The study's findings and limits: A few chains linked to CMV were shown in vitro to be specific for CMV antigens. Rarity held for most TCR sequences, but there were some public TCRs that occurred in many donors. Researchers catalogued roughly 170 TCR beta chains as cytomegalovirus-associated.

This clone was seen once. Its cognate antigen is unknown. Method: immunoSEQ multiplex PCR; TCRdb's copy keeps in-frame clones and lacks some. The sample includes 60,000 to 70,000 clones, more than 85% of them seen just once. The chain uses TRBV19 and TRBJ2-7, with TRBD1 matching over 11 bases. The sequence came from a man between 18 and 35 years old in good health and CMV-seropositive. The sample consisted of PBMCs. The CDR3 DNA follows: TGTGCCAGTAGTATAGGAGGGACAGGGGGCTACGAGCAGTACTTC. Its translation: CASSIGGTGGYEQYF.